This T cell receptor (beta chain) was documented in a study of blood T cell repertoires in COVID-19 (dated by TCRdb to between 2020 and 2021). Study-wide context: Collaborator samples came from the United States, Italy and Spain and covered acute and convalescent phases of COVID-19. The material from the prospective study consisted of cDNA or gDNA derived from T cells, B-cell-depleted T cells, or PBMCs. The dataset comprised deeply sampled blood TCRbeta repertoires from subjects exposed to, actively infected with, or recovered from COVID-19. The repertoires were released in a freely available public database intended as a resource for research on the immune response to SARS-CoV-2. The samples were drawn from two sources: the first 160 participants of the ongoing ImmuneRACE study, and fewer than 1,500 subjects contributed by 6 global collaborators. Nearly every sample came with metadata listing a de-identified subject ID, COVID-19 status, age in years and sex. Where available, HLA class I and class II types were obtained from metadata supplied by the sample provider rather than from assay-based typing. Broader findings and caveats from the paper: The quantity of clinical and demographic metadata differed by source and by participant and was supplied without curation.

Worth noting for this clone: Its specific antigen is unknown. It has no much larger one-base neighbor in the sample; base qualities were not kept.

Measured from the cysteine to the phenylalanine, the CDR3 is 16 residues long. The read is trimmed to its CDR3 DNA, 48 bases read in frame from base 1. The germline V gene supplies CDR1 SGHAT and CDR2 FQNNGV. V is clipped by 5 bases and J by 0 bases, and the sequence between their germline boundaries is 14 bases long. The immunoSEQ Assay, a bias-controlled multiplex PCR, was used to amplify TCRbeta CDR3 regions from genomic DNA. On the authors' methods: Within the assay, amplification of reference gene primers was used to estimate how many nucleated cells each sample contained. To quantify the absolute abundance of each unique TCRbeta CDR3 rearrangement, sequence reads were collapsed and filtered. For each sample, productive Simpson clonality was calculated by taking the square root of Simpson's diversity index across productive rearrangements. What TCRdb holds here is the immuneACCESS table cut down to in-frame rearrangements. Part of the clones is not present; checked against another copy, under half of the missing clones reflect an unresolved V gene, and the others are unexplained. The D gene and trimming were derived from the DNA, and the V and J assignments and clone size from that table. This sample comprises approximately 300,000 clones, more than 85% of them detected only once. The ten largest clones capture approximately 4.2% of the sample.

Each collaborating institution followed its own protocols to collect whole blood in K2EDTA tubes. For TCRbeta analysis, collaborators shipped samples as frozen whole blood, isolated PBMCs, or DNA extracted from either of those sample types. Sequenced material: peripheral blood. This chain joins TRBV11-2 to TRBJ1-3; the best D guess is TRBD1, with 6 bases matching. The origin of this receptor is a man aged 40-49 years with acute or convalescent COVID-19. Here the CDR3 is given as CASSGRDTSSGNTIYF. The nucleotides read TGTGCCAGCAGCGGCCGGGACACCTCCTCTGGAAACACCATATATTTT.